The source of this T cell receptor beta chain is a study of tumor and adjacent non-tumor tissue in lung cancer. The wider study: Samples averaged around 4 million productive TCRbeta reads each. Study observations and caveats: Top 100 clones took a larger repertoire share in normal lung. Significantly higher TCR diversity was found in tumor than normal lung.

The germline V gene has CDR1 MNHNS and CDR2 SASEGT. The CDR3 is made up of 13 amino acids. On this clonotype itself: Its antigen is undetermined. An end of the junction differs from the germline gene, which may be a read error.

The library came from three nested PCR rounds adapted from ARM-PCR protocols. TCRdb fed the multiplex PCR reads into MiXCR, producing one record per CDR3 protein. The sample has roughly 150,000 distinct CDR3 sequences, around 67% seen once; the top ten hold over 15%. No cell sorting was done before RNA was extracted from the tissue. Chemotherapy-naive patients with new lung cancer underwent thoracic surgery in China, August–November 2014. This rearrangement joins TRBV6-1 to TRBJ1-2, with D perhaps matching TRBD1 (6 bases). The material sequenced was lung tumor tissue. This TCR derives from a man in his 60s with small cell lung cancer. CDR3 region: CVSSVRTDYGYTF. The CDR3 DNA reads TGTGTCAGCAGTGTCCGGACAGACTATGGCTACACCTTC.